Listed below are T cell receptor beta chains from one sample, sequenced in a study of blood T cells in healthy people across ages. TCRdb itself ran the 5' RACE reads through MiXCR, one entry per CDR3 protein. The sample lists 850,000 or so distinct CDR3 sequences, more than 25% occurring once. The sample comprised blood. The origin of the receptors is a woman of 80 years or more in good health. The CDR3 runs from the conserved cysteine through the conserved F or W. Each record gives: V gene, CDR3 length, D gene, clone size, J gene, CDR3 DNA, CDR3 protein. The D gene is left open where the match is weak. Clone sizes are given selectively: once, few, many, or a class where the clone is expanded.

>TRBV12-3/TRBV12-4|18|TRBD1|-|TRBJ2-3
TGTGCCAGCAGTTTAATTGATTTGAGGACAGGCTCTCGAGATACGCAGTATTTT
CASSLIDLRTGSRDTQYF
>TRBV7-2|13|-|many|TRBJ1-1
TGTGCCAGCAGCTTTTCAGTCACCACTGAAGCTTTCTTT
CASSFSVTTEAFF
>TRBV24-1|16|-|-|TRBJ2-1
TGTGCCACCAGTGACCCGATGGCGGGCGCCCGCAGGGAGCAGTTCTTC
CATSDPMAGARREQFF
>TRBV7-9|14|TRBD1|many|TRBJ1-4
TGTGCCAGCAGCTTAGCAGGGGGCGAGGAAAAACTGTTTTTT
CASSLAGGEEKLFF
>TRBV4-3|15|-|many|TRBJ2-7
TGCGCCAGCAGCCAAGAATTGGTTTATTCCTACGAGCAGTACTTC
CASSQELVYSYEQYF
>TRBV4-2|13|-|many|TRBJ2-1
TGTGCCAGCAGCCGGGGGGGCGGGAATGAGCAGTTCTTC
CASSRGGGNEQFF
>TRBV2|14|-|few|TRBJ1-5
TGTGCCAGCAGTGACGGTGTACGCAATCAGCCCCAGCATTTT
CASSDGVRNQPQHF
>TRBV4-1|15|-|few|TRBJ1-3
TGCGCCAGCAGCCAAGGGGTAATATCAGGAAACACCATATATTTT
CASSQGVISGNTIYF
>TRBV24-1|15|-|few|TRBJ1-2
TGTGCCACCAGTGATTCCTCTGCAGGGCCCTATGGCTACACCTTC
CATSDSSAGPYGYTF
>TRBV7-2|15|-|-|TRBJ1-1
TGTGCCAGCAGCTTATACGGGGCCTCGAACACTGAAGCTTTCTTT
CASSLYGASNTEAFF
>TRBV7-2|16|-|many|TRBJ2-1
TGTGCCAGCAGCTTACTCCGGGACCTACGATACAATGAGCAGTTCTTC
CASSLLRDLRYNEQFF
>TRBV6-1|17|-|-|TRBJ1-5
TGTGCCAGCAGTGAAAATCCCGGTGTCTATAGCAATCAGCCCCAGCATTTT
CASSENPGVYSNQPQHF